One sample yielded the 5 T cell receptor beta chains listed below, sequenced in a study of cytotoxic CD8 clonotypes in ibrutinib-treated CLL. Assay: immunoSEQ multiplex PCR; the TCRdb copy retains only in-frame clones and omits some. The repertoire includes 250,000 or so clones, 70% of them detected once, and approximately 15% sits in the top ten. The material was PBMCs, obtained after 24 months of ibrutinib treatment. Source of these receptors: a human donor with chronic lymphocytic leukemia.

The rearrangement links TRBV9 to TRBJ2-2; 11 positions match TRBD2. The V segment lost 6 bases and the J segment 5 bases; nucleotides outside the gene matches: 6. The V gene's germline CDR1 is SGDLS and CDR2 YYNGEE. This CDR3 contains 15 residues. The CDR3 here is CASTRLAGGTGELFF. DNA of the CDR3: TGTGCCAGCACTCGCTTAGCGGGAGGGACCGGGGAGCTGTTTTTT.

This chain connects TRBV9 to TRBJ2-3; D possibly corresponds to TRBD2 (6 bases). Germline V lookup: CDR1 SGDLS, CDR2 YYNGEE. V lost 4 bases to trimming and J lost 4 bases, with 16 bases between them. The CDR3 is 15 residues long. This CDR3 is CASSPGGSRSDTQYF. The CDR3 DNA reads TGTGCCAGCAGCCCTGGGGGGAGTAGATCAGATACGCAGTATTTT.

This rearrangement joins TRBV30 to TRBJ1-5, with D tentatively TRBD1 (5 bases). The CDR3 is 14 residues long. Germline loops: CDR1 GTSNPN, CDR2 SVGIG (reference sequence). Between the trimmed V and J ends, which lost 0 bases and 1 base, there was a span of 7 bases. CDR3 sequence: CAWSVTESNQPQHF. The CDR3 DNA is TGTGCCTGGAGTGTGACAGAGAGCAATCAGCCCCAGCATTTT. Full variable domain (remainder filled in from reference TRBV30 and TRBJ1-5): SQTIHQWPATLVQPVGSPLSLECTVEGTSNPNLYWYRQAAGRGLQLLFYSVGIGQISSEVPQNLSASRPQDRQFILSSKKLLLSDSGFYLCAWSVTESNQPQHFGDGTRLSIL.

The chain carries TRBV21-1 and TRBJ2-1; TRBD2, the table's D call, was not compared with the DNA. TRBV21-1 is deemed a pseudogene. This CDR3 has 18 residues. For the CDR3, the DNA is TGTGCCAGCAGCAAAGGGGAGGCTAGCGGGAGACCTTACAATGAGCAGTTCTTC. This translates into CASSKGEASGRPYNEQFF.

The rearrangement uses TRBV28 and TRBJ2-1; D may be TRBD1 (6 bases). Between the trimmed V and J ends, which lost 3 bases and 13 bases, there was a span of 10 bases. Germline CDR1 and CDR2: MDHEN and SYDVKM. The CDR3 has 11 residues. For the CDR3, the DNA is TGTGCCAGCAGTTTGCAGGACAGACAGTTCTTC. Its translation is CASSLQDRQFF.